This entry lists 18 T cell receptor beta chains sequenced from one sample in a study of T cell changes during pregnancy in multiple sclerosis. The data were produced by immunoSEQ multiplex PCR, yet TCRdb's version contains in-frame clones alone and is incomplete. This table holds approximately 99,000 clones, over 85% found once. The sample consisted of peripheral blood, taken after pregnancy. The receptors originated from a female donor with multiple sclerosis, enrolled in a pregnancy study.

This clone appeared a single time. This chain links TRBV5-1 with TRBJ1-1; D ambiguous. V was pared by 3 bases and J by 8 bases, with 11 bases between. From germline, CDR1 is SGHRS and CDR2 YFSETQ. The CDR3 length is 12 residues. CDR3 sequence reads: CASSSTGREAFF. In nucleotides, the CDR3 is TGCGCCAGCAGCTCCACTGGGAGAGAAGCTTTCTTT.

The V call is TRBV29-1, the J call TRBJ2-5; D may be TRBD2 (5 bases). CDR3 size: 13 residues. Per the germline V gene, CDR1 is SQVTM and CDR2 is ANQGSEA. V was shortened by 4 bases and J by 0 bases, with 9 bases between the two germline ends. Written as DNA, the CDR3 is TGCAGCGTTGGTCTGGACTACCAAGAGACCCAGTACTTC. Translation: CSVGLDYQETQYF.

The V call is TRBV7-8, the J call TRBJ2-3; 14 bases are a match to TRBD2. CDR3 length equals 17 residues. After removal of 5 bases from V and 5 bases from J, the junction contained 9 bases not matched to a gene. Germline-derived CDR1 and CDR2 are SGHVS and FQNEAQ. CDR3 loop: CASSTRLAGGPGDTQYF. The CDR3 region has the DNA TGTGCCAGCAGCACCCGACTAGCGGGAGGGCCGGGAGATACGCAGTATTTT.

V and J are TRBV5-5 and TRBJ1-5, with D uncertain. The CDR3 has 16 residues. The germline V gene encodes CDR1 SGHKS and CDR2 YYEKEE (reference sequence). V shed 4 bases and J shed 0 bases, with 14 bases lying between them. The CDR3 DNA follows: TGTGCCAGCAGCCCGTCGGTGGGCCCTAGCAATCAGCCCCAGCATTTT. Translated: CASSPSVGPSNQPQHF.

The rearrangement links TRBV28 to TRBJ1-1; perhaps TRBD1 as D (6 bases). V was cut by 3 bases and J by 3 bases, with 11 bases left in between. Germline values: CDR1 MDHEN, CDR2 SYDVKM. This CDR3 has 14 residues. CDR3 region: CASSLGRGYTEAFF. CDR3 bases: TGTGCCAGCAGTTTGGGGAGGGGGTACACTGAAGCTTTCTTT.

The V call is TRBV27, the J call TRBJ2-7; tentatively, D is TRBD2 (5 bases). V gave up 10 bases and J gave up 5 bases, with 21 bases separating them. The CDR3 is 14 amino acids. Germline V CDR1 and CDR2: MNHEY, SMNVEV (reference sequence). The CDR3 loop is CATRIAGGRNEQYF. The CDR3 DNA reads TGTGCCACCCGAATCGCGGGTGGACGTAACGAGCAGTACTTC.

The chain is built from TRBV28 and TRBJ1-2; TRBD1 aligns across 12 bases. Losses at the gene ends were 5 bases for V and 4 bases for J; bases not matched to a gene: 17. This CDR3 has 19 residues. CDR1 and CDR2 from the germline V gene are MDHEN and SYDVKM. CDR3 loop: CASSPFRGTGGAGSYGYTF. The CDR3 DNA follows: TGTGCCAGCAGTCCTTTTAGGGGGACAGGGGGCGCAGGCTCCTATGGCTACACCTTC.

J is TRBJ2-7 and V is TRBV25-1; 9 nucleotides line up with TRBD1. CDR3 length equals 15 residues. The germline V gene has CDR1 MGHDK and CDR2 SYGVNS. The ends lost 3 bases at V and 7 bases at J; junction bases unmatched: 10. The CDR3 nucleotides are TGTGCCAGCAGTGAGGCGGGGACAGGGTCTCAGGAGCAGTACTTC. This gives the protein CASSEAGTGSQEQYF.

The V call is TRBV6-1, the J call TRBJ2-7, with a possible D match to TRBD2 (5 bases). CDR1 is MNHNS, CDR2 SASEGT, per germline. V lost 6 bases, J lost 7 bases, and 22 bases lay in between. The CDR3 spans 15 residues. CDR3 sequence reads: CASRHRERETEEQYF. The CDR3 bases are TGTGCCAGCAGGCACCGTGAGAGGGAGACGGAAGAGCAGTACTTC.

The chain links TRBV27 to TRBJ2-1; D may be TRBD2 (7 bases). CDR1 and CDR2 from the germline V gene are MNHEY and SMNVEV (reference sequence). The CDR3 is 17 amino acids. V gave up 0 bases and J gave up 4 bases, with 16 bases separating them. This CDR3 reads CASSLSGGGAVYNEQFF. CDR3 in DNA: TGTGCCAGCAGTTTATCGGGAGGGGGTGCCGTTTACAATGAGCAGTTCTTC.

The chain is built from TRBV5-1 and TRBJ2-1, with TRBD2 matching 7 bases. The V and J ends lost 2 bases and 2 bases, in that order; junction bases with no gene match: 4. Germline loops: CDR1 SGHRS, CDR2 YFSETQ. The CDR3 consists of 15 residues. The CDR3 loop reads CASSFPSGPYNEQFF. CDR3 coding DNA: TGCGCCAGCAGCTTCCCTAGCGGTCCCTACAATGAGCAGTTCTTC. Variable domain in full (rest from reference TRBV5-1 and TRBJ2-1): KAGVTQTPRYLIKTRGQQVTLSCSPISGHRSVSWYQQTPGQGLQFLFEYFSETQRNKGNFPGRFSGRQFSNSRSEMNVSTLELGDSALYLCASSFPSGPYNEQFFGPGTRLTVL.

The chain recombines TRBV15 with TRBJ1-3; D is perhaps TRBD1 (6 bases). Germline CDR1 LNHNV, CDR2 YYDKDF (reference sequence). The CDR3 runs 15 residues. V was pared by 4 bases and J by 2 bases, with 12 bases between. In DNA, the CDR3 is TGTGCCACCAGCACAACAGGGCTTACTGGAAACACCATATATTTT. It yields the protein CATSTTGLTGNTIYF.

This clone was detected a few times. CDR3 amino acids: CASSIGTGLYEQYF. The CDR3 region has the DNA TGTGCCAGTAGTATTGGGACAGGGCTCTACGAGCAGTACTTC. The chain links TRBV19 to TRBJ2-7, with TRBD1 matching 9 bases. Looked up from germline, CDR1 is LNHDA and CDR2 is SQIVND (reference sequence). Trimming took 3 bases from V and 3 from J; bases not matched to a gene: 3. This CDR3 comprises 14 residues.

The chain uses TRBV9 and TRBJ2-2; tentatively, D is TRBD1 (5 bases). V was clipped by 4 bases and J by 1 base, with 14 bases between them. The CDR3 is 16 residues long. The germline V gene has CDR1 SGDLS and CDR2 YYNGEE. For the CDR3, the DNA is TGTGCCAGCAGCCCCTGGGGCGGACAGAACACCGGGGAGCTGTTTTTT. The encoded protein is CASSPWGGQNTGELFF. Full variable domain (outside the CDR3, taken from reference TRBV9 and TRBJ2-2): DSGVTQTPKHLITATGQRVTLRCSPRSGDLSVYWYQQSLDQGLQFLIQYYNGEERAKGNILERFSAQQFPDLHSELNLSSLELGDSALYFCASSPWGGQNTGELFFGEGSRLTVL.

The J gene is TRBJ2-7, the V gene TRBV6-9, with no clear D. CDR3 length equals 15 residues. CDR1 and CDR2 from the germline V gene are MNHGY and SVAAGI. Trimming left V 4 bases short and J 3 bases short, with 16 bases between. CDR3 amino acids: CASSFPESHFYEQYF. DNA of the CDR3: TGTGCCAGCAGTTTCCCGGAGAGTCACTTCTACGAGCAGTACTTC.

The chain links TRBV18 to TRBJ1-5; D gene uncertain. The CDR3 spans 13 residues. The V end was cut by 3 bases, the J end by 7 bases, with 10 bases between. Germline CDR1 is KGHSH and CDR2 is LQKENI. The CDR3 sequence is CASSPANGQPQHF. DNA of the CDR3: TGTGCCAGCTCACCGGCTAACGGGCAGCCCCAGCATTTT. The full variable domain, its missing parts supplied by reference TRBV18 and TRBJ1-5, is NAGVMQNPRHLVRRRGQEARLRCSPMKGHSHVYWYRQLPEEGLKFMVYLQKENIIDESGMPKERFSAEFPKEGPSILRIQQVVRGDSAAYFCASSPANGQPQHFGDGTRLSIL.

CDR3: CASGWTGGFEQYF. Here the CDR3 DNA reads TGTGCCAGCGGTTGGACAGGGGGCTTCGAGCAGTACTTC. This chain joins TRBV27 and TRBJ2-7; 11 bases line up with TRBD1. Germline loops: CDR1 MNHEY, CDR2 SMNVEV (reference sequence). This CDR3 contains 13 residues. Trimming took 8 bases from V and 6 from J; bases not matched to a gene: 6.

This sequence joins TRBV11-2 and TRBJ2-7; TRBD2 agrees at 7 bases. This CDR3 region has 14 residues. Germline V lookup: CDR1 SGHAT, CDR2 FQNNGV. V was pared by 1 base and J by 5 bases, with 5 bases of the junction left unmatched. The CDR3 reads CASSLVPSGNEQYF. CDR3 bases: TGTGCCAGCAGCTTAGTGCCTAGCGGAAACGAGCAGTACTTC.